The 19 T cell receptor beta chains below all came from one sample that was sequenced in a study of blood T cell repertoires in COVID-19. The table came from immunoSEQ multiplex PCR; TCRdb's copy has only in-frame clones and leaves some out. The table records tens of thousands of clones, about 86% of them present only once. Sequencing input: peripheral blood. All receptors derive from a woman of 80 years or more with active or convalescent COVID-19.

The chain joins TRBV2 to TRBJ1-1; D is undetermined. Germline V gene sequence: CDR1 SNHLY, CDR2 FYNNEI. Trimming left V 6 bases short and J 6 bases short, with 14 bases between. CDR3 size: 13 residues. This chain's CDR3 is CASRRTREAEAFF. CDR3 bases: TGTGCCAGCAGGAGAACTCGTGAGGCTGAAGCTTTCTTT.

This clone was recorded only once. The chain couples TRBV11-1 to TRBJ2-3, with 9 bases aligning to TRBD1. The CDR3 is 13 amino acids. Germline CDR1 is SGHAT and CDR2 is FQDESV (reference sequence). V was pared by 3 bases and J by 5 bases, with 0 bases of the junction left unmatched. CDR3 amino acids: CASSLDRGDTQYF. The CDR3 bases are TGTGCCAGCAGCTTGGACAGGGGAGATACGCAGTATTTT.

The chain recombines TRBV6-5 with TRBJ2-7; TRBD1 is a possible D gene (5 bases). Trimming shortened V by 0 bases and J by 4 bases, and 13 bases separated the two germline ends. The CDR3 is 15 amino acids. Germline V gene data show CDR1 as MNHEY and CDR2 as SVGAGI. The CDR3 nucleotides are TGTGCCAGCAGTTACTCGTTAGACAGTGCTTACGAGCAGTACTTC. This encodes CASSYSLDSAYEQYF.

The chain is built from TRBV6-6 and TRBJ2-1; D might be TRBD2 (6 bases). Trimming removed 2 bases at V and 14 bases at J, with 10 bases between. This CDR3 comprises 11 residues. CDR1 and CDR2 from the germline V gene are MNHNY and SVGAGI (reference sequence). Here the CDR3 DNA reads TGTGCCAGCAGTTACGGGGGGTATAAGTTCTTC. Encoded protein: CASSYGGYKFF.

This chain connects TRBV6-2 or TRBV6-3 to TRBJ2-1; a possible D gene is TRBD1 (5 bases). V lost 2 bases to trimming and J lost 2 bases, with 7 bases between them. CDR3 length equals 14 residues. Germline V CDR1 and CDR2: MNHEY, SVGEGT. In nucleotides, the CDR3 is TGTGCCAGCAGTTACGCAGGGACCTACAATGAGCAGTTCTTC. Amino acid sequence: CASSYAGTYNEQFF.

The rearrangement uses TRBV24-1 and TRBJ2-2, with D tentatively TRBD2 (5 bases). CDR1 KGHDR and CDR2 SFDVKD come from the germline V gene. The CDR3 is 14 residues long. Trimming took off 7 bases at V and 5 bases at J, with 13 bases between the two ends. CDR3 in amino acids: CATRDSLGTGELFF. CDR3 sequence (DNA): TGTGCCACCAGGGACTCTCTTGGGACCGGGGAGCTGTTTTTT.

This clone showed up just once. This chain connects TRBV7-3 to TRBJ2-7, with a possible D match to TRBD1 (5 bases). CDR3 length: 15 residues. Germline values: CDR1 SGHTA, CDR2 FQGTGA. Between the trimmed V and J ends, which lost 3 bases and 3 bases, there was a span of 15 bases. CDR3 residues: CASSLAPGKNYEQYF. CDR3 DNA sequence: TGTGCCAGCAGCTTGGCCCCAGGGAAGAACTACGAGCAGTACTTC.

This chain joins TRBV3-1 (or the pseudogene TRBV3-2) and TRBJ1-1; 8 nucleotides align to TRBD1. There are 13 residues in the CDR3. V trimming: 5 bases; J trimming: 7 bases; junction bases outside the gene matches: 6. CDR1 LGHDT and CDR2 YNNKEL come from the germline V gene (reference sequence). CDR3: CASSTQGGGEAFF. For the CDR3, the DNA is TGTGCCAGCAGCACACAGGGGGGGGGTGAAGCTTTCTTT.

This clone was observed once. The gene calls are TRBV7-3 and TRBJ2-3, with D maybe TRBD2 (7 bases). V lost 5 bases, J lost 2 bases, and 14 bases lay in between. The CDR3 contains 15 residues. Germline V gene sequence: CDR1 SGHTA, CDR2 FQGTGA. This chain's CDR3 is CASSVGGLPTDTQYF. CDR3 DNA: TGTGCCAGCAGCGTGGGGGGGCTACCCACAGATACGCAGTATTTT.

The V call is TRBV7-3, the J call TRBJ1-1, with no clear D. The V end was cut by 5 bases, the J end by 6 bases, with 13 bases between. CDR3 length: 13 residues. Germline lookup yields CDR1 SGHTA and CDR2 FQGTGA. The DNA for the CDR3 is TGTGCCAGCAGCGTATACCAGTTCGCTGAAGCTTTCTTT. Translated, it gives CASSVYQFAEAFF.

This rearrangement joins TRBV6-5 to TRBJ1-3; 8 positions agree with TRBD1. CDR3 length equals 15 residues. After removal of 7 bases from V and 0 bases from J, the junction contained 5 bases not matched to a gene. Germline V gene lookup returns CDR1 MNHEY and CDR2 SVGAGI. The CDR3 loop is CASTAGGFSGNTIYF. CDR3 in DNA: TGTGCCAGCACCGCAGGGGGCTTCTCTGGAAACACCATATATTTT.

This sequence joins TRBV7-9 and TRBJ2-1, with 7 nucleotides matching TRBD1. The CDR3 spans 19 residues. Germline V gene lookup returns CDR1 SEHNR and CDR2 FQNEAQ (reference sequence). Trimming removed 5 bases from V and 0 bases from J; junction bases left unmatched: 16. The CDR3 region has the DNA TGTGCCAGCAGCCTATCCCCGAGACAGGGATTATACTCCTACAATGAGCAGTTCTTC. This encodes CASSLSPRQGLYSYNEQFF.

This clone was seen a single time. This chain links TRBV19 with TRBJ2-3, with a tentative D call TRBD2 (5 bases). V lost 5 bases, J lost 6 bases, and 6 bases lay in between. The CDR3 has 11 amino acids. Germline CDR1 is LNHDA and CDR2 is SQIVND (reference sequence). The CDR3 sequence is CASSRGDTQYF. The CDR3 region has the DNA TGTGCCAGTAGTCGCGGGGATACGCAGTATTTT.

The rearrangement links TRBV7-4 to TRBJ2-3, with D maybe TRBD2 (6 bases). V dropped 5 bases and J dropped 2 bases, with 17 bases sitting between them. This CDR3 has 16 residues. Per germline, CDR1 SGHVT and CDR2 SQSDAQ. The CDR3 sequence is CASSPRVGGPTDTQYF. The CDR3 bases are TGTGCCAGCAGCCCCCGCGTTGGAGGGCCCACAGATACGCAGTATTTT.

A single count supports this clone. The chain couples TRBV3-1 (or the pseudogene TRBV3-2) to TRBJ1-2; D may be TRBD1 (6 bases). The CDR3 length is 15 residues. Trimming removed 1 base from V and 1 base from J, with 10 bases in between. Germline V gene data show CDR1 as LGHDT and CDR2 as YNNKEL (reference sequence). CDR3 sequence reads: CASSQGAGVNYGYTF. The DNA for the CDR3 is TGTGCCAGCAGCCAAGGGGCAGGGGTTAACTATGGCTACACCTTC.

This chain connects TRBV5-1 to TRBJ2-1, with 9 bases identical to TRBD2. The germline CDR1 and CDR2 sequences are SGHRS and YFSETQ. Losses at the gene ends were 5 bases for V and 1 base for J; bases not matched to a gene: 4. CDR3 length: 15 amino acids. The CDR3 sequence is CASSSSGGSYNEQFF. CDR3 nucleotides: TGCGCCAGCAGTTCAAGCGGGGGGTCCTACAATGAGCAGTTCTTC.

This clone was detected a few times. The chain recombines TRBV7-3 with TRBJ2-3; 11 bases match TRBD2. The V segment lost 5 bases and the J segment 1 base; nucleotides outside the gene matches: 11. CDR3 length: 18 amino acids. Germline lookup yields CDR1 SGHTA and CDR2 FQGTGA. CDR3 sequence reads: CASSPQSPGLAGTDTQYF. CDR3 nucleotides: TGTGCCAGCAGCCCCCAGTCACCGGGACTAGCGGGCACAGATACGCAGTATTTT.

This clone was detected only once. The chain combines TRBV2 with TRBJ2-3; 8 positions match TRBD1. The germline V gene has CDR1 SNHLY and CDR2 FYNNEI. The CDR3 consists of 13 residues. Germline trimming cut 7 bases from V and 2 bases from J; bases unmatched to any gene: 2. CDR3 protein: CASTDRVTDTQYF. The CDR3 coding sequence is TGTGCCAGCACGGACAGGGTCACAGATACGCAGTATTTT.

The rearrangement joins TRBV4-1 to TRBJ1-3, with 7 bases fitting TRBD1. With V trimmed by 1 base and J by 4 bases, 1 base remained unmatched. CDR3 length: 14 residues. Germline CDR1 and CDR2: MGHRA and YSYEKL. CDR3: CASSQGQGGNTIYF. The CDR3 DNA reads TGCGCCAGCAGCCAAGGACAGGGAGGAAACACCATATATTTT.